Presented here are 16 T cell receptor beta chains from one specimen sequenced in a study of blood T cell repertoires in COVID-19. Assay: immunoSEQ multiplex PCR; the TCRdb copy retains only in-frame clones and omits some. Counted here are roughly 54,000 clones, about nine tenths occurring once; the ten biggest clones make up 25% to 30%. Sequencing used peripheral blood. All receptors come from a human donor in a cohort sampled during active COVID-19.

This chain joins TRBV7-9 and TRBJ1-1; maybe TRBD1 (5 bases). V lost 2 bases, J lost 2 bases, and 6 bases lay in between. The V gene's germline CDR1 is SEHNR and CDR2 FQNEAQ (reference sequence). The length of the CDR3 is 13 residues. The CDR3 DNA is TGTGCCAGCAGCTTAAGGGGAAACACTGAAGCTTTCTTT. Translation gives CASSLRGNTEAFF.

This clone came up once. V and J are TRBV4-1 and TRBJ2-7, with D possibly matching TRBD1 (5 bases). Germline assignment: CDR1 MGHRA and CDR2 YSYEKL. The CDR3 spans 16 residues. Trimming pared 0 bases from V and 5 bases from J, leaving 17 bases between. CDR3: CASSQDRGQGSHEQYF. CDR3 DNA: TGCGCCAGCAGCCAAGATAGGGGTCAGGGCAGCCACGAGCAGTACTTC.

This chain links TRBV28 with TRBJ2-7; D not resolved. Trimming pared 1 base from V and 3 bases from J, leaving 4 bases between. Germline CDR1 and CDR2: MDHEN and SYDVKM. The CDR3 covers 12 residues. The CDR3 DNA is TGTGCCAGCAGTTTATCTATCTACGAGCAGTACTTC. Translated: CASSLSIYEQYF.

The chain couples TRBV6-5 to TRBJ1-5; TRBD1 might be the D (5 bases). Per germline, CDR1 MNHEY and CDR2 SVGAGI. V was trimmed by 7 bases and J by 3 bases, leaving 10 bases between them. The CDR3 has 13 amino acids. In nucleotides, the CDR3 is TGTGCCAGCAAGGGACTCTACAATCAGCCCCAGCATTTT. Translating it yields CASKGLYNQPQHF.

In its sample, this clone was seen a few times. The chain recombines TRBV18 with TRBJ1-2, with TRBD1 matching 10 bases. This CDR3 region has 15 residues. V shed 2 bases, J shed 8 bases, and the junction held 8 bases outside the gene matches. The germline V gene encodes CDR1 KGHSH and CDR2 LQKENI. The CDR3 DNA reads TGTGCCAGCTCACCAAACGTTGGGACAGGGGTAGGCTACACCTTC. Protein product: CASSPNVGTGVGYTF. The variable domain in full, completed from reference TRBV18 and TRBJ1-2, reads NAGVMQNPRHLVRRRGQEARLRCSPMKGHSHVYWYRQLPEEGLKFMVYLQKENIIDESGMPKERFSAEFPKEGPSILRIQQVVRGDSAAYFCASSPNVGTGVGYTFGSGTRLTVV.

The CDR3 region is CSAAGTYGYTF. The CDR3 nucleotides are TGCAGTGCCGCAGGAACCTATGGCTACACCTTC. The chain links TRBV20-1 to TRBJ1-2; no clear D. V dropped 6 bases and J dropped 4 bases, with 9 bases sitting between them. Germline CDR1 reads DFQATT; CDR2 reads SNEGSKA (reference sequence). This CDR3 is built from 11 residues.

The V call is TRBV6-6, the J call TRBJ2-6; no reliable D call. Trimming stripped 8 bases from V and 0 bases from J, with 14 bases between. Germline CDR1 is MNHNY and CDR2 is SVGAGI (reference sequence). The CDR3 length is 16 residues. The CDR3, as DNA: TGTGCCAGCGCACCTGGCCATGCCTCTGGGGCCAACGTCCTGACTTTC. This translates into CASAPGHASGANVLTF.

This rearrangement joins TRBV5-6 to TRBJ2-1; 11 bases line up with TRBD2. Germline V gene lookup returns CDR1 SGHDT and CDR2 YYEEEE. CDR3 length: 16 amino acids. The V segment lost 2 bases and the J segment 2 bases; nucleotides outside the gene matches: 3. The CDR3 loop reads CASSFLAGGAYNEQFF. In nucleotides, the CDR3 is TGTGCCAGCAGCTTTCTAGCGGGAGGAGCCTACAATGAGCAGTTCTTC.

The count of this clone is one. The CDR3 is CASRPGTGARGDGYTF. CDR3 in DNA: TGTGCCAGCAGACCCGGGACAGGGGCTCGGGGGGACGGCTACACCTTC. This sequence joins TRBV27 and TRBJ1-2; 10 bases agree with TRBD1. Germline assignment: CDR1 MNHEY and CDR2 SMNVEV (reference sequence). The CDR3 consists of 16 residues. After removal of 6 bases from V and 8 bases from J, the junction contained 15 bases not matched to a gene.

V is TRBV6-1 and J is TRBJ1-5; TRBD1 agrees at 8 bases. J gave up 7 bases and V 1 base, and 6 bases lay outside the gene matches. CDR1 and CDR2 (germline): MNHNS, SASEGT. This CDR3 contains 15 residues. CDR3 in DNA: TGTGCCAGCAGTGAAGGGACAGGGAATGTGCAGCCCCAGCATTTT. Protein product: CASSEGTGNVQPQHF.

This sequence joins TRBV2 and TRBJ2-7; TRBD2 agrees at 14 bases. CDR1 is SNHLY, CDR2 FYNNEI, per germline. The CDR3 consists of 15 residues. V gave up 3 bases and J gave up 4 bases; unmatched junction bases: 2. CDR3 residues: CASSEGLAGVYEQYF. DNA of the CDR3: TGTGCCAGCAGTGAGGGACTAGCGGGAGTTTACGAGCAGTACTTC.

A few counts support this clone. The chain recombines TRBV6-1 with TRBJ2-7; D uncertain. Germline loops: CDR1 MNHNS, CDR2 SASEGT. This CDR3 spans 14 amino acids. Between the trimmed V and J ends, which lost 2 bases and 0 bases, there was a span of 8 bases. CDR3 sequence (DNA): TGTGCCAGCAGTGAATTTTCCAGCTCCTACGAGCAGTACTTC. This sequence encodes CASSEFSSSYEQYF.

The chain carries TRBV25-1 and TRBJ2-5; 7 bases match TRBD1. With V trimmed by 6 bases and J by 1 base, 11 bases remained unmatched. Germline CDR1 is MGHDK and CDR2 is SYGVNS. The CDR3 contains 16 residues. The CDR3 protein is CASSDAGRGRQETQYF. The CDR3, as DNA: TGTGCCAGCAGCGACGCGGGTAGGGGGCGCCAAGAGACCCAGTACTTC.

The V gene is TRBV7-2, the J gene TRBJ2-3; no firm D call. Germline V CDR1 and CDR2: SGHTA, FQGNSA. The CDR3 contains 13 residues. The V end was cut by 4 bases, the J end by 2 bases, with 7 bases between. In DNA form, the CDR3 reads TGTGCCAGCAGCTCCCCCTTCACAGATACGCAGTATTTT. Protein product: CASSSPFTDTQYF.

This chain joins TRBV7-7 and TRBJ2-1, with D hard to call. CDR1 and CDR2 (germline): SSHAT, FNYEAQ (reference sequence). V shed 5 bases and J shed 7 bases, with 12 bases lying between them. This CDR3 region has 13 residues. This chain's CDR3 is CASSQNPGNEQFF. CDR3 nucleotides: TGTGCCAGCAGCCAAAACCCCGGGAATGAGCAGTTCTTC.

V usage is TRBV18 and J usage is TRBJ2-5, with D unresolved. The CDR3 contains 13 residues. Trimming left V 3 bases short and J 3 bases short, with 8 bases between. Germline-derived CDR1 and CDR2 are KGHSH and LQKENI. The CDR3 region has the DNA TGTGCCAGCTCACCTGGGCAGGAAGAGACCCAGTACTTC. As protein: CASSPGQEETQYF.